The source of this TCR beta chain is a study of blood T cell repertoires in COVID-19. The CDR3 has 13 residues. Germline assignment: CDR1 LNHNV and CDR2 YYDKDF (reference sequence). V gave up 2 bases and J gave up 2 bases, with 7 bases separating them. TCRdb keeps only in-frame clones here, not all; method: immunoSEQ multiplex PCR. This sample has fewer than 350,000 clones, with roughly 93% found just once. The J gene is TRBJ2-7, the V gene TRBV15; D unclear. Sequenced material: PBMCs or T cells enriched from blood (not recorded which). This clonotype was sampled from a woman aged 40 to 49 with acute COVID-19. The CDR3 DNA reads as TGTGCCACCAGCAGAAGCACTACCTACGAGCAGTACTTC. Translating gives CATSRSTTYEQYF.